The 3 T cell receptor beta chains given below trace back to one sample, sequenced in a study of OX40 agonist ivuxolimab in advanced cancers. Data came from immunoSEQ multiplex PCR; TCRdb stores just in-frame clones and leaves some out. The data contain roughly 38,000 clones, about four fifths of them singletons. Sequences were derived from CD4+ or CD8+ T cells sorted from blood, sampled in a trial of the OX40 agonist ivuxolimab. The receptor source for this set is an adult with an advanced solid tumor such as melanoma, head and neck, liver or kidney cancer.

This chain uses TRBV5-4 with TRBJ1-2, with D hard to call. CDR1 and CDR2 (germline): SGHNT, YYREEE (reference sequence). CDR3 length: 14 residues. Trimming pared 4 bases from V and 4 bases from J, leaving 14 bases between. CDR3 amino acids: CASSPEGAAYGYTF. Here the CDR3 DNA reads TGTGCCAGCAGCCCTGAGGGAGCGGCCTATGGCTACACCTTC.

The CDR3 sequence: CASSDRGKLFF. CDR3 coding DNA: TGTGCCAGCAGTGATCGGGGAAAACTGTTTTTT. The chain links TRBV6-1 to TRBJ1-4, with D hard to call. Per germline, CDR1 MNHNS and CDR2 SASEGT. The length of the CDR3 is 11 residues. V lost 3 bases to trimming and J lost 10 bases, with 6 bases between them.

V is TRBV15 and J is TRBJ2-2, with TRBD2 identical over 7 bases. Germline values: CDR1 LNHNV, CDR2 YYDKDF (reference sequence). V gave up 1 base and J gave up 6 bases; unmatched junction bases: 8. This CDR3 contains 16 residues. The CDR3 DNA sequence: TGTGCCACCAGCAGAGCCCTAGGGAGGGACGCCGGGGAGCTGTTTTTT. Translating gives CATSRALGRDAGELFF. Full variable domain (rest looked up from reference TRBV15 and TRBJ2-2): DAMVIQNPRYQVTQFGKPVTLSCSQTLNHNVMYWYQQKSSQAPKLLFHYYDKDFNNEADTPDNFQSRRPNTSFCFLDIRSPGLGDTAMYLCATSRALGRDAGELFFGEGSRLTVL.